These 29 T cell receptor beta chains share one sample of origin, sequenced in a study of regulatory T cells in long-lasting Graves disease. Both iRepertoire HTBI primers and Arm-PCR of CDR3 regions were used to build the TCR beta libraries. Using its own MiXCR run on the multiplex PCR reads, TCRdb lists one record per CDR3 protein. The sample lists about 310,000 distinct CDR3 sequences; 20% to 25% were seen once. Regarding time point: persistent/refractory GD, antithyroid drugs over 5 years with positive TRAb. Scientists built the TCR library using RNA that was extracted from PBMCs. Sample: peripheral blood mononuclear cells (PBMCs), taken when the disease was refractory, from a patient treated with antithyroid drugs. Receptors were obtained from a female donor with Graves disease.

For this clonotype: This could be a read error, since a much larger clone is one nucleotide away. The DNA is omitted, as the CDR3 cannot be located on it reliably, and the CDR3 follows TCRdb's listing. This chain connects TRBV6-5 to TRBJ2-5; the DNA was not used to check the table's D call, TRBD1. With termini counted, the CDR3 has 15 amino acids. Germline lookup yields CDR1 MNHEY and CDR2 SVGAGI. The CDR3 reads CASSWGQGAGETQCF.

The chain combines TRBV28 with TRBJ2-1, with TRBD2 matching 11 bases. CDR1 is MDHEN and CDR2 is SYDVKM in the germline V gene. The CDR3 covers 14 residues. Trimming removed 7 bases from V and 7 bases from J; junction bases left unmatched: 6. The DNA of the CDR3 is TGTGCCAGCACCCCTAGCGGGAGGCGGAATGAGCAGTTCTTC. Translated: CASTPSGRRNEQFF. Full variable domain (rest looked up from reference TRBV28 and TRBJ2-1): DVKVTQSSRYLVKRTGEKVFLECVQDMDHENMFWYRQDPGLGLRLIYFSYDVKMKEKGDIPEGYSVSREKKERFSLILESASTNQTSMYLCASTPSGRRNEQFFGPGTRLTVL.

This clonotype was observed many times. V gene TRBV6-6 combines with J gene TRBJ1-1, with 7 bases fitting TRBD1. The germline V gene has CDR1 MNHNY and CDR2 SVGAGI (reference sequence). This CDR3 is built from 16 residues. Germline trimming cut 0 bases from V and 6 bases from J; bases unmatched to any gene: 10. CDR3 in amino acids: CASSYSIYRGTAEAFF. DNA for the CDR3: TGTGCCAGCAGTTACTCGATTTACAGGGGAACGGCTGAAGCTTTCTTT.

This clonotype was seen only a few times. The J gene is TRBJ2-5, the V gene TRBV29-1, with D uncertain. The germline V and J ends were trimmed by 7 bases and 4 bases, with 7 bases remaining between them. The V gene's germline CDR1 is SQVTM and CDR2 ANQGSEA. The CDR3 totals 10 residues. Written as DNA, the CDR3 is TGCAGCGCGGCAAGAGAGACCCAGTACTTC. Its protein is CSAARETQYF.

This clonotype was seen many times. The chain carries TRBV7-2 and TRBJ2-2, with TRBD2 as a possible D gene (5 bases). There are 13 residues in the CDR3. Germline assignment: CDR1 SGHTA and CDR2 FQGNSA. V dropped 1 base and J dropped 7 bases, with 7 bases sitting between them. CDR3 sequence reads: CASSLGGFGELFF. Here the CDR3 DNA reads TGTGCCAGCAGCTTAGGAGGGTTCGGGGAGCTGTTTTTT.

This clonotype has only a few counts. The chain uses TRBV5-1 and TRBJ2-7; 8 bases are shared with TRBD1. This CDR3 contains 15 residues. Trimming at V came to 1 base and at J to 3 bases, leaving 6 bases not matched to a gene. CDR1 SGHRS and CDR2 YFSETQ come from the germline V gene. The CDR3 nucleotides read TGCGCCAGCAGCTTGCAGGGGGCGTTAAGCTACGAGCAGTACTTC. Amino acid sequence: CASSLQGALSYEQYF.

The chain links TRBV19 to TRBJ2-7; TRBD1 matches at 7 bases. Per the germline V gene, CDR1 is LNHDA and CDR2 is SQIVND (reference sequence). The CDR3 totals 14 residues. J was trimmed by 0 bases and V by 8 bases; bases with no gene match: 7. The CDR3 sequence is CASSGTARSYEQYF. The CDR3 DNA reads TGTGCCAGTTCCGGGACAGCTCGCTCCTACGAGCAGTACTTC.

The sample holds many counts of this clonotype. The V and J genes are TRBV28 and TRBJ1-1, with a tentative D call TRBD1 (6 bases). The CDR3 has 15 residues. V gave up 4 bases and J gave up 1 base, with 13 bases separating them. Germline V CDR1 and CDR2: MDHEN, SYDVKM. The DNA of the CDR3 is TGTGCCAGCAGTTCCTTTTGGGGGGCGAACACTGAAGCTTTCTTT. It translates to CASSSFWGANTEAFF.

The V gene is TRBV6-2 or TRBV6-3, the J gene TRBJ2-2, with TRBD2 matching 14 bases. The V gene's germline CDR1 is MNHEY and CDR2 SVGEGT. This CDR3 spans 16 amino acids. The trim removed 4 bases at V and 8 bases at J, leaving 6 bases unmatched. Here the CDR3 reads CASSWGTSGSGGELFF. The CDR3 DNA reads as TGTGCCAGCAGTTGGGGGACTAGCGGGAGCGGAGGGGAGCTGTTTTTT.

As to this clonotype: One base away lies a much larger clone, so this may be a sequencing read error. The CDR3 end shows no conserved phenylalanine or tryptophan, and so a read error is likely. The chain carries TRBV27 and TRBJ2-4, with a weak D call TRBD2 (6 bases). This CDR3 spans 13 amino acids. V was pared by 7 bases and J by 0 bases, with 7 bases between. From germline, CDR1 is MNHEY and CDR2 SMNVEV (reference sequence). CDR3 coding DNA: TGTGCCAGCATGGGACTAGCCAAAAACATTCAGTACCTC. It codes for CASMGLAKNIQYL.

There are many counts of this clonotype. J is TRBJ1-1 and V is TRBV7-2; 8 positions agree with TRBD1. Germline-derived CDR1 and CDR2 are SGHTA and FQGNSA. V was clipped by 5 bases and J by 3 bases; unmatched bases: 5. The CDR3 extends over 14 amino acids. The CDR3: CASSTRGRDTEAFF. Written as DNA, the CDR3 is TGTGCCAGCAGCACCAGGGGGCGCGACACTGAAGCTTTCTTT.

This clonotype was counted at least ten times. The gene calls are TRBV28 and TRBJ2-2, with a possible D match to TRBD1 (6 bases). V lost 5 bases, J lost 3 bases, and 13 bases lay in between. The CDR3 sequence is 15 residues long. The germline V gene has CDR1 MDHEN and CDR2 SYDVKM. This chain's CDR3 is CASSGVGQYTGELFF. As DNA, the CDR3 is TGTGCCAGCAGTGGTGTTGGACAGTACACCGGGGAGCTGTTTTTT.

As regards this clonotype: This may be a read error, as it is one base from a much larger clone. The rearrangement links TRBV28 to TRBJ2-7; D possibly corresponds to TRBD1 (5 bases). The CDR3 sequence is 14 residues long. V was cut by 3 bases and J by 2 bases, with 11 bases left in between. Germline V gives CDR1 MDHEN, CDR2 SYDVKM. CDR3 nucleotides: TGTGCCAGCAGTTTTAGTATGACAGCCTACGAGCAGTACTTC. Protein product: CASSFSMTAYEQYF.

The sample holds many counts of this clonotype. This chain links TRBV7-2 with TRBJ1-1, with a weak D call TRBD1 (6 bases). The CDR3 sequence is 14 residues long. Trimming took off 5 bases at V and 1 base at J, with 11 bases between the two ends. Looked up from germline, CDR1 is SGHTA and CDR2 is FQGNSA. CDR3 bases: TGTGCCAGCAGCCAGCTAGGGGGGAACACTGAAGCTTTCTTT. It yields the protein CASSQLGGNTEAFF.

The chain employs TRBV4-1 and TRBJ2-2; D ambiguous. The CDR3 consists of 15 residues. The ends were cut back, 0 bases at V and 0 bases at J, with 5 bases in the middle. Per germline, CDR1 MGHRA and CDR2 YSYEKL. Here the CDR3 DNA reads TGCGCCAGCAGCCAAGATCAGGCGAACACCGGGGAGCTGTTTTTT. This translates into CASSQDQANTGELFF.

The V call is TRBV7-9, the J call TRBJ1-2; no clear D. The CDR3 has 13 residues. Deletions cut 5 bases from V and 6 bases from J, with 13 bases between. Germline V gene sequence: CDR1 SEHNR, CDR2 FQNEAQ (reference sequence). The CDR3 reads CASSVTDWDGYTF. CDR3 bases: TGTGCCAGCAGCGTGACCGATTGGGATGGCTACACCTTC.

This clonotype has ten or more counts. The chain recombines TRBV12-3 or TRBV12-4 with TRBJ1-3, with TRBD1 as a possible D gene (5 bases). This CDR3 contains 15 residues. V was pared by 5 bases and J by 1 base, with 12 bases between. CDR3 nucleotide sequence: TGTGCCAGCAGTATCCGGGACCCTTCTGGAAACACCATATATTTT. Amino acid sequence: CASSIRDPSGNTIYF.

This clonotype came up a few times. The chain uses TRBV6-1 and TRBJ2-5; D remains unclear. Trimming shortened V by 3 bases and J by 5 bases, and 7 bases separated the two germline ends. Germline assignment: CDR1 MNHNS and CDR2 SASEGT. The CDR3 extends over 12 amino acids. For the CDR3, the DNA is TGTGCCAGCAGTGAGAAGATCGAGACCCAGTACTTC. It yields the protein CASSEKIETQYF.

The chain couples TRBV6-2 or TRBV6-3 to TRBJ2-7, with 8 positions matching TRBD1. This CDR3 is 12 amino acids long. Germline CDR1 MNHEY, CDR2 SVGEGT. The junction had 1 base not matched to a gene; V was cut back by 3 bases and J by 6 bases. In nucleotides, the CDR3 is TGTGCCAGCAGTTATACAGGGGGCGAGCAGTACTTC. Its protein product is CASSYTGGEQYF.

As concerns this clonotype: A read error may produce the germline difference seen at one junction end. The V call is TRBV5-1, the J call TRBJ1-1; D may be TRBD1 (6 bases). The CDR3 loop spans 18 amino acids. The V gene's germline CDR1 is SGHRS and CDR2 YFSETQ. As DNA, the CDR3 is TGCGCCAGCAGCTTGTTGTATAAACAGGGTGAAGTGAACACTGGAGCTTTCTTT. Protein product: CASSLLYKQGEVNTGAFF.

This clonotype was seen many times. The chain recombines TRBV7-2 with TRBJ2-7, with TRBD2 identical over 9 bases. CDR3 size: 15 residues. Germline V gives CDR1 SGHTA, CDR2 FQGNSA. The V and J ends lost 6 bases and 0 bases, in that order; junction bases with no gene match: 6. For the CDR3, the DNA is TGTGCCAGCAGTAAAGCGGGAGGAAGCTCCTACGAGCAGTACTTC. Translated: CASSKAGGSSYEQYF.

V usage is TRBV4-1 and J usage is TRBJ2-1; D call uncertain. Germline CDR1 and CDR2: MGHRA and YSYEKL. The germline V and J ends were trimmed by 1 base and 9 bases, with 10 bases remaining between them. The CDR3 extends over 13 amino acids. The CDR3 region is CASSQVLIGEQFF. CDR3 bases: TGCGCCAGCAGCCAAGTCCTTATAGGTGAGCAGTTCTTC.

Of note for this clonotype: Relative to the germline gene, one junction end is altered; a read error may explain this. The rearrangement uses TRBV6-9 and TRBJ1-1; no definite D call. This CDR3 is built from 12 residues. Germline V gives CDR1 MNHGY, CDR2 SVAAGI. The CDR3 sequence: CAGSYPRIEAFF. CDR3 nucleotide sequence: TGTGCCGGCAGTTACCCGCGGATTGAAGCTTTCTTT.

The rearrangement links TRBV6-2 or TRBV6-3 to TRBJ1-2, with 8 bases aligning to TRBD1. This CDR3 has 14 amino acids. Germline assignment: CDR1 MNHEY and CDR2 SVGEGT. The V and J ends lost 7 bases and 5 bases, in that order; junction bases with no gene match: 9. CDR3 in DNA: TGTGCCAGCAACGGACCGGGACAGGCTTATGGCTACACCTTC. Its protein product is CASNGPGQAYGYTF.

This clonotype was detected many times. The chain uses TRBV7-2 and TRBJ2-7; D possibly corresponds to TRBD2 (6 bases). Trimming took off 1 base at V and 2 bases at J, with 9 bases between the two ends. Germline assignment: CDR1 SGHTA and CDR2 FQGNSA. The CDR3 sequence is 14 residues long. CDR3 DNA sequence: TGTGCCAGCAGCTTAGGGCGGGGACCCTACGAGCAGTACTTC. This sequence encodes CASSLGRGPYEQYF.

On this clonotype: A much larger clone lies one base from this, so it may be a read error. The CDR3 loop is CASTGLCDSYNEQFF. The CDR3 bases are TGTGCCAGCACGGGGCTGTGCGACTCCTACAATGAGCAGTTCTTC. The chain is built from TRBV28 and TRBJ2-1; D possibly matches TRBD1 or TRBD2 (5 bases each). Germline V lookup: CDR1 MDHEN, CDR2 SYDVKM. The ends were cut back, 7 bases at V and 0 bases at J, with 13 bases in the middle. This CDR3 has 15 amino acids.

Many counts were recorded for this clonotype. The rearrangement uses TRBV27 and TRBJ1-6; D uncertain. Germline CDR1 and CDR2: MNHEY and SMNVEV (reference sequence). The CDR3 totals 16 residues. Trimming removed 6 bases at V and 1 base at J, with 13 bases between. CDR3 DNA sequence: TGTGCCAGCAGAAACCGGGATGTGTCCTATAATTCACCCCTCCACTTT. This translates into CASRNRDVSYNSPLHF.

The chain links TRBV6-5 to TRBJ1-2; TRBD1 matches 8 bases. In germline, CDR1 is MNHEY, CDR2 SVGAGI. The length of the CDR3 is 15 residues. J was trimmed by 9 bases and V by 2 bases; bases with no gene match: 11. The CDR3 nucleotides read TGTGCCAGCAGTTACGGGGGACAGGTGGCCCGAAGCTACACCTTC. The encoded protein is CASSYGGQVARSYTF.

Ten or more counts support this clonotype. Sequence at one end of the junction differs from germline and may be a read error. The chain employs TRBV7-7 and TRBJ2-5; the D gene is possibly TRBD1 (5 bases). The CDR3 sequence is 15 residues long. Per the germline V gene, CDR1 is SSHAT and CDR2 is FNYEAQ (reference sequence). CDR3 sequence: CASSLFEAGRETQYF. CDR3 nucleotides: TGTGCTAGCAGCTTATTCGAGGCAGGGCGGGAGACCCAGTACTTC.